One and the same sample provided the 30 T cell receptor beta chains below, sequenced in a study of T cell changes during pregnancy in multiple sclerosis. Here immunoSEQ multiplex PCR was the method, and the copy in TCRdb shows in-frame clones only, minus some. Of just under 80,000 clones in the sample, about 93% are singletons; the top ten hold 1%. Sequencing was performed on peripheral blood, taken in the first trimester of pregnancy. The receptors were gathered from a female donor with multiple sclerosis, enrolled in a pregnancy study.

This chain connects TRBV6-5 to TRBJ2-7, with a possible D match to TRBD2 (5 bases). Germline lookup yields CDR1 MNHEY and CDR2 SVGAGI. The CDR3 has 15 amino acids. The ends were cut back, 5 bases at V and 3 bases at J, with 17 bases in the middle. The chain's CDR3 is CASSLNPGLIYEQYF. CDR3 DNA: TGTGCCAGCAGTCTCAACCCCGGACTGATCTACGAGCAGTACTTC.

The rearrangement joins TRBV19 to TRBJ2-2; 9 bases align to TRBD1. V shed 4 bases and J 3 bases; nucleotides not matched to a gene: 6. Germline values: CDR1 LNHDA, CDR2 SQIVND (reference sequence). The CDR3 contains 16 residues. This chain's CDR3 is CASSTWTGADTGELFF. The DNA of the CDR3 is TGTGCCAGTAGTACGTGGACAGGGGCGGACACCGGGGAGCTGTTTTTT.

This sequence joins TRBV18 and TRBJ2-1; 7 positions match TRBD1. Losses at the gene ends were 1 base for V and 4 bases for J; bases not matched to a gene: 7. The CDR3 is made up of 16 amino acids. CDR1 is KGHSH, CDR2 LQKENI, per germline. CDR3 loop: CASSPQGQRIYNEQFF. CDR3 DNA: TGTGCCAGCTCACCACAGGGACAGAGAATTTACAATGAGCAGTTCTTC. Full variable domain (rest looked up from reference TRBV18 and TRBJ2-1): NAGVMQNPRHLVRRRGQEARLRCSPMKGHSHVYWYRQLPEEGLKFMVYLQKENIIDESGMPKERFSAEFPKEGPSILRIQQVVRGDSAAYFCASSPQGQRIYNEQFFGPGTRLTVL.

The chain joins TRBV7-3 to TRBJ2-1; the D gene is possibly TRBD2 (6 bases). V was shortened by 0 bases and J by 12 bases, with 21 bases between the two germline ends. The CDR3 is 16 amino acids. Germline V gene data show CDR1 as SGHTA and CDR2 as FQGTGA. The CDR3 DNA is TGTGCCAGCAGCTTAACGGGAGGTCTAGCGTCGGAAGGGCAGTTCTTC. Its translation is CASSLTGGLASEGQFF. The complete variable domain, with remaining parts taken from reference TRBV7-3 and TRBJ2-1, reads GAGVSQTPSNKVTEKGKYVELRCDPISGHTALYWYRQSLGQGPEFLIYFQGTGAADDSGLPNDRFFAVRPEGSVSTLKIQRTERGDSAVYLCASSLTGGLASEGQFFGPGTRLTVL.

V usage is TRBV27 and J usage is TRBJ2-1; 14 nucleotides line up with TRBD2. There are 18 residues in the CDR3. Germline V CDR1 and CDR2: MNHEY, SMNVEV (reference sequence). The V segment lost 1 base and the J segment 10 bases; nucleotides outside the gene matches: 12. The CDR3 DNA follows: TGTGCCAGCAGTTTATGGCGGACTAGCGGGAGGCCATCGGGGGAGCAGTTCTTC. The encoded protein is CASSLWRTSGRPSGEQFF.

The chain is built from TRBV19 and TRBJ1-3; D call uncertain. This CDR3 comprises 15 residues. Germline loops: CDR1 LNHDA, CDR2 SQIVND (reference sequence). With 5 bases removed from V and 4 bases from J, the gap between germline ends came to 15 bases. Here the CDR3 reads CASSPGSGMGNTIYF. The CDR3 DNA reads as TGTGCCAGTAGTCCCGGATCAGGCATGGGAAACACCATATATTTT.

This clone has just one count. The chain employs TRBV9 and TRBJ2-1, with 8 bases identical to TRBD2. The CDR3 is 14 residues long. The germline gives CDR1 SGDLS, CDR2 YYNGEE. Trimming took 3 bases from V and 5 from J; bases not matched to a gene: 4. The CDR3 sequence is CASSDSGEDNEQFF. The CDR3 DNA sequence: TGTGCCAGCAGCGATAGCGGGGAAGACAATGAGCAGTTCTTC.

The V gene is TRBV7-9, the J gene TRBJ2-2; TRBD1 might be the D (6 bases). Looked up from germline, CDR1 is SEHNR and CDR2 is FQNEAQ (reference sequence). With 4 bases removed from V and 1 base from J, the gap between germline ends came to 13 bases. CDR3 size: 16 residues. The CDR3 loop reads CASSSTGWRNTGELFF. In nucleotides, the CDR3 is TGTGCCAGCAGCTCAACAGGGTGGAGGAACACCGGGGAGCTGTTTTTT.

V is TRBV6-1 and J is TRBJ2-1; possibly TRBD2 for D (5 bases). V was shortened by 8 bases and J by 0 bases, with 14 bases between the two germline ends. This CDR3 is built from 15 residues. Germline CDR1 MNHNS, CDR2 SASEGT. CDR3 sequence (DNA): TGTGCCAGCTGGGATAGCGAGAGCTCCTACAATGAGCAGTTCTTC. Translating gives CASWDSESSYNEQFF.

The chain combines TRBV7-2 with TRBJ2-7; D might be TRBD1 (6 bases). The CDR3 has 16 amino acids. Germline V CDR1 and CDR2: SGHTA, FQGNSA. V lost 5 bases and J 1 base, leaving 18 bases between the germline ends. CDR3 coding DNA: TGTGCCAGCAGCCCTCCGCGGACAGTATCGTCCTACGAGCAGTACTTC. Translated, it gives CASSPPRTVSSYEQYF.

This sequence joins TRBV7-9 and TRBJ1-3; D uncertain. The V and J ends lost 1 base and 0 bases respectively, with 7 bases between them. The germline CDR1 and CDR2 sequences are SEHNR and FQNEAQ (reference sequence). The CDR3 length is 15 residues. The CDR3 loop is CASSLGTRSGNTIYF. The CDR3 coding sequence is TGTGCCAGCAGCTTAGGTACACGCTCTGGAAACACCATATATTTT.

The chain combines TRBV18 with TRBJ2-5; 14 positions agree with TRBD2. This CDR3 contains 15 residues. CDR1 KGHSH and CDR2 LQKENI come from the germline V gene. V lost 6 bases, J lost 2 bases, and 2 bases stayed unmatched. CDR3 sequence (DNA): TGTGCCAGCTCCGGGACTAGCGGGGGACAAGAGACCCAGTACTTC. Encoded protein: CASSGTSGGQETQYF.

V and J are TRBV7-3 and TRBJ2-2; D is undetermined. This CDR3 spans 16 amino acids. Germline CDR1 and CDR2: SGHTA and FQGTGA. Trimming removed 5 bases at V and 2 bases at J, with 15 bases between. CDR3 residues: CASSLRAQSNTGELFF. The CDR3 DNA reads as TGTGCCAGCAGCCTAAGGGCTCAGTCTAACACCGGGGAGCTGTTTTTT.

This sequence joins TRBV5-5 and TRBJ1-4; 8 bases fit TRBD1. V was pared by 0 bases and J by 7 bases, with 11 bases of the junction left unmatched. Germline CDR1 and CDR2: SGHKS and YYEKEE (reference sequence). CDR3 length: 17 residues. CDR3 loop: CASSLVGQGAFSEKLFF. In DNA, the CDR3 is TGTGCCAGCAGCTTGGTTGGACAGGGAGCCTTTAGTGAAAAACTGTTTTTT.

The chain joins TRBV2 to TRBJ2-5; TRBD2 might be the D (6 bases). V was clipped by 5 bases and J by 1 base, with 8 bases between them. This CDR3 is 13 amino acids long. The germline gives CDR1 SNHLY, CDR2 FYNNEI. The CDR3 is CASSRGSQETQYF. The CDR3 DNA sequence: TGTGCCAGCAGTCGGGGGTCCCAAGAGACCCAGTACTTC.

The rearrangement links TRBV7-9 to TRBJ1-4; D gene ambiguous. Germline V gene lookup returns CDR1 SEHNR and CDR2 FQNEAQ (reference sequence). Between the trimmed V and J ends, which lost 4 bases and 0 bases, there was a span of 9 bases. The CDR3 totals 15 residues. In nucleotides, the CDR3 is TGTGCCAGCAGCTCGGCCGGAGCAACTAATGAAAAACTGTTTTTT. Protein: CASSSAGATNEKLFF.

The gene calls are TRBV6-6 and TRBJ2-7; D might be TRBD2 (6 bases). Per the germline V gene, CDR1 is MNHNY and CDR2 is SVGAGI (reference sequence). This CDR3 contains 14 residues. Trimming stripped 0 bases from V and 4 bases from J, with 10 bases between. The CDR3 nucleotides are TGTGCCAGCAGTTACTCGGAGGGTGCATACGAGCAGTACTTC. Translating it yields CASSYSEGAYEQYF.

This chain joins TRBV6-1 and TRBJ2-7, with 7 bases lining up with TRBD1. CDR3 length equals 15 residues. CDR1 and CDR2 from the germline V gene are MNHNS and SASEGT. The trim removed 7 bases at V and 4 bases at J, leaving 13 bases unmatched. The CDR3 region is CASTSGETGKYEQYF. The CDR3 coding sequence is TGTGCCAGCACGAGTGGAGAGACAGGGAAGTACGAGCAGTACTTC.

The chain combines TRBV2 with TRBJ1-5; no reliable D call. The germline V gene has CDR1 SNHLY and CDR2 FYNNEI. CDR3 length: 14 residues. V was clipped by 6 bases and J by 1 base, with 10 bases between them. The CDR3 DNA reads TGTGCCAGCAGCGAAAGCGGAAGCAATCAGCCCCAGCATTTT. It yields the protein CASSESGSNQPQHF.

The V and J genes are TRBV5-1 and TRBJ1-3; the D is unclear. The length of the CDR3 is 13 residues. V was clipped by 0 bases and J by 8 bases, with 9 bases between them. Per the germline V gene, CDR1 is SGHRS and CDR2 is YFSETQ. CDR3 in DNA: TGCGCCAGCAGCTTGGGAGACACACACACCATATATTTT. This translates into CASSLGDTHTIYF.

The rearrangement links TRBV7-2 to TRBJ1-1; D unresolved. V was trimmed by 6 bases and J by 3 bases, leaving 14 bases between them. The CDR3 length is 14 residues. Germline loops: CDR1 SGHTA, CDR2 FQGNSA. The CDR3 DNA reads TGTGCCAGCAGGTCGACTCCGACGGACACTGAAGCTTTCTTT. Translating it yields CASRSTPTDTEAFF.

The CDR3 loop reads CASTWGGQDTQYF. CDR3 coding DNA: TGTGCCAGCACTTGGGGGGGGCAAGATACGCAGTATTTT. The chain combines TRBV6-1 with TRBJ2-3, with a possible D match to TRBD2 (7 bases). This CDR3 spans 13 amino acids. Germline CDR1 MNHNS, CDR2 SASEGT. V was pared by 7 bases and J by 5 bases, with 13 bases between.

This rearrangement joins TRBV4-2 to TRBJ1-5; D not resolved. The germline V gene encodes CDR1 LGHNA and CDR2 YNFKEQ. Trimming took 1 base from V and 0 from J, leaving 7 bases between them. The CDR3 is made up of 15 amino acids. The CDR3 DNA sequence: TGTGCCAGCAGCCAAGCCGGGGATAGCAATCAGCCCCAGCATTTT. Translating gives CASSQAGDSNQPQHF.

The CDR3 sequence is CASSSGQGSSPLHF. Written as DNA, the CDR3 is TGTGCCAGCAGCTCGGGACAGGGTTCTTCACCCCTCCACTTT. This chain connects TRBV7-9 to TRBJ1-6, with TRBD1 matching over 9 bases. This CDR3 contains 14 residues. V shed 4 bases and J 9 bases; nucleotides not matched to a gene: 4. CDR1 is SEHNR, CDR2 FQNEAQ, per germline (reference sequence).

The chain has TRBV28 and TRBJ2-1; 10 nucleotides match TRBD2. CDR1 MDHEN and CDR2 SYDVKM come from the germline V gene. The CDR3 has 19 amino acids. The J segment lost 0 bases and the V segment lost 6 bases, leaving 14 bases of the junction unmatched. The CDR3 spells CASSQGLAVPFSSYNEQFF. CDR3 nucleotide sequence: TGTGCCAGCAGCCAAGGACTAGCGGTCCCTTTTAGCTCCTACAATGAGCAGTTCTTC.

This chain links TRBV27 with TRBJ1-1, with D uncertain. The CDR3 runs to 14 residues. The V gene lost 4 bases and the J gene lost 3 bases, with 12 bases spanning the gap. In germline, CDR1 is MNHEY, CDR2 SMNVEV (reference sequence). This CDR3 reads CASSYQARDTEAFF. For the CDR3, the DNA is TGTGCCAGCAGTTACCAGGCGAGGGACACTGAAGCTTTCTTT.

The chain combines TRBV18 with TRBJ2-3; possibly TRBD2 for D (6 bases). The CDR3 spans 16 residues. Germline CDR1 is KGHSH and CDR2 is LQKENI. Trimming took 1 base from V and 0 from J, leaving 11 bases between them. The CDR3 loop reads CASSPLLAGSTDTQYF. CDR3 in DNA: TGTGCCAGCTCACCACTACTAGCTGGGAGCACAGATACGCAGTATTTT.

The chain combines TRBV5-1 with TRBJ2-7; TRBD2 matches 13 bases. Trimming cost V 3 bases and J 3 bases; bases outside gene matches: 3. CDR1 SGHRS and CDR2 YFSETQ come from the germline V gene. The CDR3 runs to 15 residues. CDR3 DNA: TGCGCCAGCAGCTACAGGACTAGCGGGAGCTACGAGCAGTACTTC. This encodes CASSYRTSGSYEQYF.

This clone was recorded once. CDR3 sequence (DNA): TGTGCCAGCAGCTTAGCACTCGACAGGTACATGAACACTGAAGCTTTCTTT. Translation: CASSLALDRYMNTEAFF. This chain links TRBV7-2 with TRBJ1-1; maybe TRBD1 (6 bases). CDR3 length: 17 amino acids. V lost 0 bases and J lost 0, with 14 bases in between. Germline assignment: CDR1 SGHTA and CDR2 FQGNSA.

This CDR3 reads CASSARPLRTGELFF. The CDR3 coding sequence is TGTGCCAGTAGTGCTAGACCCCTCCGAACCGGGGAGCTGTTTTTT. The chain carries TRBV19 and TRBJ2-2; no definite D call. Germline loops: CDR1 LNHDA, CDR2 SQIVND (reference sequence). V shed 5 bases and J shed 5 bases, with 15 bases lying between them. CDR3 length: 15 residues.